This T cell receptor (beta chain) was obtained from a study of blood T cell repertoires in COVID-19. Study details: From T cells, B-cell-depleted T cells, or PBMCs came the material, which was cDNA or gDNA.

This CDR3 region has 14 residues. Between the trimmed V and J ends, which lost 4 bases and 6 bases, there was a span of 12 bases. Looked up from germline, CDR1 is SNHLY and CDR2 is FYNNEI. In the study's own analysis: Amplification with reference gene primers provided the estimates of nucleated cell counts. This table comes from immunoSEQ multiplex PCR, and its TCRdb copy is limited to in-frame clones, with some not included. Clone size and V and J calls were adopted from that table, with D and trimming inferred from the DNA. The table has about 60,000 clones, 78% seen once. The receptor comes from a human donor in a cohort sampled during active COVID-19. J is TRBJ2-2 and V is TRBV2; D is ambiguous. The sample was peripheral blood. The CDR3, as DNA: TGTGCCAGCAGTGGGGTCAGGATCGCCGGGGAGCTGTTTTTT. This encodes CASSGVRIAGELFF.